Listed below are T cell receptor beta chains from one sample, sequenced in a study of blood T cell repertoires in COVID-19. Profiling relied on immunoSEQ multiplex PCR, and the TCRdb table lists in-frame clones only, not all of them. This sample has over 110,000 clones, with 65% to 90% found just once. Sequenced sample: peripheral blood. The receptor set was obtained from a human donor in a cohort sampled during active COVID-19. Each CDR3 is given with its conserved first and last residue. The D gene is left open where the match is weak. The size entry is marked missing in some rows and otherwise reads once, few, many or a size class.

CDR3 DNA: TGTGCCAGTTCCAGGGCACAATTGAATCAGCCCCAGCATTTT; CDR3 protein: CASSRAQLNQPQHF; clone size: few; J gene: TRBJ1-5; V gene: TRBV19; D gene: -
CDR3 DNA: TGTGCCAGCAGTTTAGGGGGGTTTCGAACTAATGAAAAACTGTTTTTT; CDR3 protein: CASSLGGFRTNEKLFF; clone size: -; J gene: TRBJ1-4; V gene: TRBV27; D gene: -
CDR3 DNA: TGTGCCAGCAGCGCACAGGGTTACGAGCAGTACTTC; CDR3 protein: CASSAQGYEQYF; clone size: -; J gene: TRBJ2-7; V gene: TRBV7-9; D gene: -
CDR3 DNA: TGTGCCAGCAGTAAAGCGGGGTCAGGCTCCTACAATGAGCAGTTCTTC; CDR3 protein: CASSKAGSGSYNEQFF; clone size: -; J gene: TRBJ2-1; V gene: TRBV3-1/TRBV3-2; D gene: TRBD2
CDR3 DNA: TGTGCCAGTAGTACCGGACAGGGCGCGCATCAGCCCCAGCATTTT; CDR3 protein: CASSTGQGAHQPQHF; clone size: -; J gene: TRBJ1-5; V gene: TRBV19; D gene: TRBD1
CDR3 DNA: TGTGCCAGCAGACGTCCGGGACAGGGGCATGGCAATCAGCCCCAGCATTTT; CDR3 protein: CASRRPGQGHGNQPQHF; clone size: -; J gene: TRBJ1-5; V gene: TRBV2; D gene: TRBD1
CDR3 DNA: TGTGCCAGTAGTAGGGAGGGGGGAGGAAGCAATCAGCCCCAGCATTTT; CDR3 protein: CASSREGGGSNQPQHF; clone size: -; J gene: TRBJ1-5; V gene: TRBV19; D gene: -
CDR3 DNA: TGTGCCAGCAGTTTATATGGGACAGGGGTGGATAATTCACCCCTCCACTTT; CDR3 protein: CASSLYGTGVDNSPLHF; clone size: -; J gene: TRBJ1-6; V gene: TRBV27; D gene: TRBD1
CDR3 DNA: TGTGCCAGCTCTCCAGGGGCCACTAATTCACCCCTCCACTTT; CDR3 protein: CASSPGATNSPLHF; clone size: -; J gene: TRBJ1-6; V gene: TRBV18; D gene: -
CDR3 DNA: TGTGCCAGCAGCTCGCCGGGACTAGGCTACAATGAGCAGTTCTTC; CDR3 protein: CASSSPGLGYNEQFF; clone size: -; J gene: TRBJ2-1; V gene: TRBV7-2; D gene: TRBD2
CDR3 DNA: TGCGCCAGCAGCTTGGCCATCGGGTCCCGGGGCTACGAGCAGTACTTC; CDR3 protein: CASSLAIGSRGYEQYF; clone size: once; J gene: TRBJ2-7; V gene: TRBV5-1; D gene: -
CDR3 DNA: TGTGCCAGTAGTATAAGACAGGGTAGCTACGAGCAGTACTTC; CDR3 protein: CASSIRQGSYEQYF; clone size: -; J gene: TRBJ2-7; V gene: TRBV19; D gene: TRBD1
CDR3 DNA: TGTGCCAGCAGCCGGGACAGGGGCAGCAATCAGCCCCAGCATTTT; CDR3 protein: CASSRDRGSNQPQHF; clone size: -; J gene: TRBJ1-5; V gene: TRBV6-5; D gene: TRBD1
CDR3 DNA: TGTGCCAGTAGGACAGGGGGCGGGCTTTTTGGGGCCAACGTCCTGACTTTC; CDR3 protein: CASRTGGGLFGANVLTF; clone size: -; J gene: TRBJ2-6; V gene: TRBV19; D gene: TRBD1
CDR3 DNA: TGTGCCAGCAGTTTACGTGCGGGAGGGATCCACGAGCAGTACTTC; CDR3 protein: CASSLRAGGIHEQYF; clone size: -; J gene: TRBJ2-7; V gene: TRBV27; D gene: TRBD2
CDR3 DNA: TGTGCCAGCAGCTTGGGGGACAGGCTGAACACCGGGGAGCTGTTTTTT; CDR3 protein: CASSLGDRLNTGELFF; clone size: -; J gene: TRBJ2-2; V gene: TRBV5-4; D gene: TRBD1
CDR3 DNA: TGCAGCGTTAAAGAGCGGGCAGACAATGAGCAGTTCTTC; CDR3 protein: CSVKERADNEQFF; clone size: -; J gene: TRBJ2-1; V gene: TRBV29-1; D gene: -
CDR3 DNA: TGCGCCAGCAGCCCCCTCCATCGGGGGAGAGGCAAAAACATTCAGTACTTC; CDR3 protein: CASSPLHRGRGKNIQYF; clone size: -; J gene: TRBJ2-4; V gene: TRBV4-1; D gene: -
CDR3 DNA: TGTGCCAGCAGTCGGAGCGGGAGTGGCTCCTACAATGAGCAGTTCTTC; CDR3 protein: CASSRSGSGSYNEQFF; clone size: -; J gene: TRBJ2-1; V gene: TRBV28; D gene: TRBD2
CDR3 DNA: TGTGCCAGCAGTACTCAGGGGTCCGAGGTTTACCCTAAAGCTTTCTTT; CDR3 protein: CASSTQGSEVYPKAFF; clone size: few; J gene: TRBJ1-1; V gene: TRBV4-2; D gene: -
CDR3 DNA: TGTGCCAGCTCACCACCGGCGACCCCCGCGGATCAGTACTTC; CDR3 protein: CASSPPATPADQYF; clone size: -; J gene: TRBJ2-7; V gene: TRBV18; D gene: -
CDR3 DNA: TGTGCCAGCAGCGGACAGGGGGAGATCGAGCAGTACTTC; CDR3 protein: CASSGQGEIEQYF; clone size: -; J gene: TRBJ2-7; V gene: TRBV12-3/TRBV12-4; D gene: TRBD1
CDR3 DNA: TGTGCCAGCAGCCAGGGGGGGTATACGCAGTATTTT; CDR3 protein: CASSQGGYTQYF; clone size: -; J gene: TRBJ2-3; V gene: TRBV14; D gene: TRBD2
CDR3 DNA: TGCGCCAGCAGCTTGGCCGGTCAGCCCCAGCATTTT; CDR3 protein: CASSLAGQPQHF; clone size: once; J gene: TRBJ1-5; V gene: TRBV5-1; D gene: -
CDR3 DNA: TGTGCCAGCAGTTACCCCGGGACAGCCTACGAGCAGTACTTC; CDR3 protein: CASSYPGTAYEQYF; clone size: -; J gene: TRBJ2-7; V gene: TRBV6-2/TRBV6-3; D gene: TRBD1
CDR3 DNA: TGTGCCAGCAGTTACTCTAACAGGGGCTACGAGCAGTACTTC; CDR3 protein: CASSYSNRGYEQYF; clone size: -; J gene: TRBJ2-7; V gene: TRBV6-5; D gene: TRBD1
CDR3 DNA: TGTGCCATCAGTTTTAGCGGACCCCCCACAGATACGCAGTATTTT; CDR3 protein: CAISFSGPPTDTQYF; clone size: -; J gene: TRBJ2-3; V gene: TRBV10-3; D gene: -
CDR3 DNA: TGTGCCAGCAGCGAAGGGGGCGTTGGAAACACCATATATTTT; CDR3 protein: CASSEGGVGNTIYF; clone size: -; J gene: TRBJ1-3; V gene: TRBV9; D gene: TRBD1
CDR3 DNA: TGTGCCAGCAGCTCCGCGACAGGGGGCTATGGCTACACCTTC; CDR3 protein: CASSSATGGYGYTF; clone size: -; J gene: TRBJ1-2; V gene: TRBV11-2; D gene: TRBD1
CDR3 DNA: TGTGCCAGCAGCCGTCCTAGCGGGAGTAGCCACGAGCAGTACTTC; CDR3 protein: CASSRPSGSSHEQYF; clone size: -; J gene: TRBJ2-7; V gene: TRBV6-6; D gene: TRBD2
CDR3 DNA: TGTGCCAGCAGTTACCCCTTGGGAGGACTAGCGGATAGCTCCTACAATGAGCAGTTCTTC; CDR3 protein: CASSYPLGGLADSSYNEQFF; clone size: few; J gene: TRBJ2-1; V gene: TRBV6-2/TRBV6-3; D gene: TRBD2
CDR3 DNA: TGTGCCAGCTCACCACGTACTGGGGCCAACGTCCTGACTTTC; CDR3 protein: CASSPRTGANVLTF; clone size: -; J gene: TRBJ2-6; V gene: TRBV18; D gene: -
CDR3 DNA: TGTGCCAGCAGTTACTCCTTTCGGCAGGGGGGCTCACCCCTCCACTTT; CDR3 protein: CASSYSFRQGGSPLHF; clone size: -; J gene: TRBJ1-6; V gene: TRBV6-5; D gene: TRBD1
CDR3 DNA: TGTGCCAGCAGCCAAGTCGGCGTTCGAGGCTACCAAGAGACCCAGTACTTC; CDR3 protein: CASSQVGVRGYQETQYF; clone size: -; J gene: TRBJ2-5; V gene: TRBV3-1/TRBV3-2; D gene: -
CDR3 DNA: TGTGCCAGCAGCCAACCTCCAGGGGCCACTGAAGCTTTCTTT; CDR3 protein: CASSQPPGATEAFF; clone size: -; J gene: TRBJ1-1; V gene: TRBV3-1/TRBV3-2; D gene: -
CDR3 DNA: TGTGCTAGTGGCCTAAGAGTGGGAGTCGGTGGGAATGAGCAGTTCTTC; CDR3 protein: CASGLRVGVGGNEQFF; clone size: -; J gene: TRBJ2-1; V gene: TRBV12-5; D gene: -
CDR3 DNA: TGCAGTGCTAGTTGGGACAGGTGGGCGAATCAGCCCCAGCATTTT; CDR3 protein: CSASWDRWANQPQHF; clone size: once; J gene: TRBJ1-5; V gene: TRBV20-1; D gene: TRBD1
CDR3 DNA: TGTGCCAGCAGCCCGGCCGGGACAGGGGAAAAACTGTTTTTT; CDR3 protein: CASSPAGTGEKLFF; clone size: once; J gene: TRBJ1-4; V gene: TRBV7-2; D gene: TRBD1
CDR3 DNA: TGCGCCAGCAGCCCGGGACAGGCGACCCGCTTCACTGAAGCTTTCTTT; CDR3 protein: CASSPGQATRFTEAFF; clone size: -; J gene: TRBJ1-1; V gene: TRBV5-1; D gene: TRBD1
CDR3 DNA: TGCGCCAGCAGCACCTGGGCGGGAGTTACCGGGGAGCTGTTTTTT; CDR3 protein: CASSTWAGVTGELFF; clone size: -; J gene: TRBJ2-2; V gene: TRBV5-1; D gene: TRBD2
CDR3 DNA: TGCGCCAGCAGCTTGGGGAGAAATCAGCCCCAGCATTTT; CDR3 protein: CASSLGRNQPQHF; clone size: -; J gene: TRBJ1-5; V gene: TRBV5-1; D gene: -
CDR3 DNA: TGTGCCAGCAGACCGAGGGGACCGGGAGGTTCCTACGAGCAGTACTTC; CDR3 protein: CASRPRGPGGSYEQYF; clone size: once; J gene: TRBJ2-7; V gene: TRBV21-1; D gene: -
CDR3 DNA: TGTGCCATCAGTGTCCCGCCCCAGGGAGGGGTTCGCACTGAAGCTTTCTTT; CDR3 protein: CAISVPPQGGVRTEAFF; clone size: -; J gene: TRBJ1-1; V gene: TRBV10-3; D gene: -